The 3 T cell receptor beta chains below come from one sample, sequenced in a study of regulatory T cells in long-lasting Graves disease. Time point: newly diagnosed GD, antithyroid drugs for less than 3 months. After RNA was extracted from PBMCs, the TCR library was made from it. Arm-PCR with iRepertoire HTBI primers amplified the CDR3 regions for these TCR beta libraries. TCRdb recomputed calls from the multiplex PCR reads with MiXCR, one row per CDR3 protein. The sample has about 620,000 distinct CDR3 sequences, 16% seen once; the top ten hold about 17%. The same sample was also used in a study of T cells in Graves' hyperthyroidism and ophthalmopathy.

This specimen consisted of peripheral blood mononuclear cells (PBMCs), obtained at new diagnosis, from a patient treated with antithyroid drugs. All receptors derive from a woman aged 30 to 39 with Graves disease.

A remark on this clonotype: Here the CDR3 omits its conserved ending phenylalanine or tryptophan, so a read error is the likely source. This chain joins TRBV29-1 and TRBJ1-4, with D unclear. This CDR3 contains 12 residues. Looked up from germline, CDR1 is SQVTM and CDR2 is ANQGSEA. Trimming removed 8 bases at V and 4 bases at J, with 11 bases between. The CDR3 loop is CSITVGNEKLFS. In nucleotides, the CDR3 is TGCAGCATCACCGTCGGTAATGAAAAACTGTTTTCT.

This clonotype was counted ten times or more. The chain has TRBV6-1 and TRBJ1-1; unclear D gene. V lost 6 bases, J lost 8 bases, and 13 bases lay in between. This CDR3 spans 12 amino acids. From germline, CDR1 is MNHNS and CDR2 SASEGT. CDR3 in amino acids: CASRIRGGEAFF. CDR3 DNA: TGTGCCAGCAGAATTCGAGGTGGGGAAGCTTTCTTT.

This clonotype has ten or more counts. The rearrangement links TRBV27 to TRBJ2-7; a possible D gene is TRBD2 (6 bases). The CDR3 is 16 amino acids. Germline V gives CDR1 MNHEY, CDR2 SMNVEV (reference sequence). Deletions cut 6 bases from V and 4 bases from J, with 22 bases between. The CDR3 loop reads CASSGGIVGTPYEQYF. The CDR3 DNA is TGTGCCAGCAGCGGGGGAATTGTGGGAACACCATACGAGCAGTACTTC.